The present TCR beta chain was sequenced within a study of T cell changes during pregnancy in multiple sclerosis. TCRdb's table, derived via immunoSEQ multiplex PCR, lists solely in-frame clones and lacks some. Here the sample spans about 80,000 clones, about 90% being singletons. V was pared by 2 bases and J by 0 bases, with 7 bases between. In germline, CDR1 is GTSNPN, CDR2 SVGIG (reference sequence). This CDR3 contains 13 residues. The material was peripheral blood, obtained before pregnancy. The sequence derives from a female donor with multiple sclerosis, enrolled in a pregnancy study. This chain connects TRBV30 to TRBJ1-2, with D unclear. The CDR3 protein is CAWSLLTNYGYTF. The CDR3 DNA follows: TGTGCCTGGAGTCTCCTTACTAACTATGGCTACACCTTC.